This TCR beta chain was sequenced in a study of blood T cell repertoires in COVID-19 (dated by TCRdb to between 2020 and 2021). Background on the whole study: Collaborator samples came from the United States, Italy and Spain and covered acute and convalescent phases of COVID-19. The repertoires were released in a freely available public database intended as a resource for research on the immune response to SARS-CoV-2. Subjects who had been exposed to COVID-19, were actively infected with it, or had recovered from it provided the deeply sampled blood TCRbeta repertoires that made up the dataset. Where available, HLA class I and class II types were taken from metadata supplied by the sample provider and were not determined by assay-based typing. Sample metadata almost always included a de-identified subject ID, COVID-19 status, age in years and sex. The samples were drawn from two sources: the first 160 participants of the ongoing ImmuneRACE study, and 1,000 to 1,500 subjects contributed by 6 global collaborators. The prospective study material was composed of cDNA or gDNA derived from T cells, B-cell-depleted T cells, or PBMCs.

Broader findings and caveats from the paper: The amount of clinical and demographic metadata varied by source and participant and was provided uncurated.

TCRbeta CDR3 regions were amplified from genomic DNA by means of the immunoSEQ Assay, a bias-controlled multiplex PCR. Concerning the study's data processing: Nucleated cell counts per sample were estimated from amplification of reference gene primers within the assay. Sequence reads were collapsed and filtered to measure the absolute abundance of every unique TCRbeta CDR3 rearrangement. For each sample, productive Simpson clonality was calculated by taking the square root of Simpson's diversity index across productive rearrangements. TCRdb re-hosts the immuneACCESS table, in-frame sequences only. Its copies lack some clones; in the studies checked, an unresolved V gene accounts for under half of them, and the cause for the rest is not known. That table furnishes V, J and clone size, whereas the DNA furnished D and trimming. A total of some 180,000 clones appear in this sample, 85% of them only once. Over 7% of the sample is held by the ten biggest clonotypes.

At one collaborating source in Seattle, patients were enrolled during active infection and were followed longitudinally through the course of disease. The collaborating institutions used their own protocols to collect whole blood in K2EDTA tubes. For TCRbeta analysis, collaborator samples were shipped as frozen whole blood, as isolated PBMCs, or as DNA extracted from either sample type. As encoded in the germline V gene (reference sequence), CDR1 is SGHNT while CDR2 is YYREEE. V and J are truncated by 0 bases and 1 base respectively, leaving an intervening sequence of 4 bases. The CDR3 runs 13 residues from the cysteine to the phenylalanine. Of all the DNA, just the CDR3 is kept, 39 bases in frame from base 1. Comments on this clone: Which antigen it targets is not known. It has no much larger one-base neighbor in the sample; base qualities were not kept.

The V and J segments used are TRBV5-4 and TRBJ1-2; the D gene assignment is ambiguous. The clonotype comes from a woman older than 75 with COVID-19, enrolled during active disease. The sequenced sample was peripheral blood. The sequence in DNA is TGTGCCAGCAGCTTGGCAGATAACTATGGCTACACCTTC. It translates as CASSLADNYGYTF.